Listed below are T cell receptor beta chains from one sample, sequenced in a study of blood T cell repertoires in COVID-19. Method: immunoSEQ multiplex PCR; TCRdb's copy keeps in-frame clones and lacks some. In the table there are some 240,000 clones, roughly 84% of which are singletons. Sequenced: peripheral blood. All receptors come from a middle-aged woman who had recovered from COVID-19. The CDR3 runs from the conserved cysteine through the conserved F or W. Fields, in order: V gene, clone size, J gene, D gene, CDR3 protein, CDR3 DNA. D genes are given only for firm matches. Clone size is stated in some rows and not others, as once, few, many or a class when expanded.

V gene: TRBV10-1; clone size: NA; J gene: TRBJ2-3; D gene: TRBD2; CDR3 protein: CASSEPGTSGPDTQYF; CDR3 DNA: TGCGCCAGCAGTGAGCCCGGGACTAGCGGACCAGATACGCAGTATTTT
V gene: TRBV5-1; clone size: NA; J gene: TRBJ2-4; D gene: TRBD1; CDR3 protein: CASSPGTEKNIQYF; CDR3 DNA: TGCGCCAGCAGCCCCGGGACAGAGAAAAACATTCAGTACTTC
V gene: TRBV2; clone size: NA; J gene: TRBJ1-6; D gene: NA; CDR3 protein: CASSDEGPHNSPLHF; CDR3 DNA: TGTGCCAGCAGTGATGAGGGCCCCCATAATTCACCCCTCCACTTT
V gene: TRBV5-1; clone size: NA; J gene: TRBJ1-1; D gene: NA; CDR3 protein: CASSLAGNTEAFF; CDR3 DNA: TGCGCCAGCAGCTTGGCGGGGAACACTGAAGCTTTCTTT
V gene: TRBV12-5; clone size: NA; J gene: TRBJ1-1; D gene: NA; CDR3 protein: CASGMTGVTEAFF; CDR3 DNA: TGTGCTAGTGGGATGACAGGTGTCACTGAAGCTTTCTTT
V gene: TRBV6-6; clone size: NA; J gene: TRBJ2-7; D gene: NA; CDR3 protein: CASRLLRDSYEQYF; CDR3 DNA: TGTGCCAGCAGACTACTCAGGGACTCCTACGAGCAGTACTTC
V gene: TRBV4-3; clone size: NA; J gene: TRBJ2-7; D gene: NA; CDR3 protein: CASSQELGRGAYEQYF; CDR3 DNA: TGCGCCAGCAGCCAAGAGTTAGGCAGGGGAGCCTACGAGCAGTACTTC
V gene: TRBV6-1; clone size: NA; J gene: TRBJ2-7; D gene: TRBD1; CDR3 protein: CASSEGPTGGIYEQYF; CDR3 DNA: TGTGCCAGCAGTGAGGGTCCGACAGGGGGCATATACGAGCAGTACTTC
V gene: TRBV5-1; clone size: NA; J gene: TRBJ1-6; D gene: NA; CDR3 protein: CASSLEGDSPLHF; CDR3 DNA: TGCGCCAGCAGCTTGGAGGGGGATTCACCCCTCCACTTT
V gene: TRBV5-5; clone size: NA; J gene: TRBJ2-5; D gene: TRBD2; CDR3 protein: CASDFGGETQYF; CDR3 DNA: TGTGCCAGCGACTTCGGGGGGGAGACCCAGTACTTC
V gene: TRBV5-4; clone size: NA; J gene: TRBJ2-2; D gene: NA; CDR3 protein: CASSWTGQKNTGELFF; CDR3 DNA: TGTGCCAGCAGCTGGACGGGACAAAAGAACACCGGGGAGCTGTTTTTT
V gene: TRBV27; clone size: NA; J gene: TRBJ2-7; D gene: TRBD1; CDR3 protein: CASYGQGNEQYF; CDR3 DNA: TGTGCCAGCTATGGACAGGGCAACGAGCAGTACTTC
V gene: TRBV6-2/TRBV6-3; clone size: NA; J gene: TRBJ2-7; D gene: NA; CDR3 protein: CASSYVAVNYEQYF; CDR3 DNA: TGTGCCAGCAGTTATGTCGCAGTAAACTACGAGCAGTACTTC
V gene: TRBV11-3; clone size: NA; J gene: TRBJ2-1; D gene: TRBD1; CDR3 protein: CASSLFKGQGWGNEQFF; CDR3 DNA: TGTGCCAGCAGCTTATTTAAGGGACAGGGTTGGGGCAATGAGCAGTTCTTC
V gene: TRBV18; clone size: NA; J gene: TRBJ2-2; D gene: TRBD2; CDR3 protein: CASSRLAGAMNTGELFF; CDR3 DNA: TGTGCCAGCTCAAGGCTAGCGGGGGCCATGAACACCGGGGAGCTGTTTTTT
V gene: TRBV13; clone size: NA; J gene: TRBJ2-5; D gene: NA; CDR3 protein: CASSFGSGWTETQYF; CDR3 DNA: TGTGCCAGCAGCTTTGGGAGCGGGTGGACGGAGACCCAGTACTTC
V gene: TRBV19; clone size: NA; J gene: TRBJ1-2; D gene: NA; CDR3 protein: CASSTDQGLYGYTF; CDR3 DNA: TGTGCCAGTAGTACAGATCAGGGTCTGTATGGCTACACCTTC
V gene: TRBV9; clone size: NA; J gene: TRBJ1-1; D gene: TRBD1; CDR3 protein: CASSNSGTGNTEAFF; CDR3 DNA: TGTGCCAGCAGCAATTCCGGGACAGGGAACACTGAAGCTTTCTTT
V gene: TRBV19; clone size: NA; J gene: TRBJ2-3; D gene: TRBD2; CDR3 protein: CASSMGLGADTQYF; CDR3 DNA: TGTGCCAGTAGTATGGGACTAGGGGCAGATACGCAGTATTTT
V gene: TRBV9; clone size: NA; J gene: TRBJ2-2; D gene: TRBD1; CDR3 protein: CASSVGGTVNTGELFF; CDR3 DNA: TGTGCCAGCAGCGTAGGAGGGACAGTGAACACCGGGGAGCTGTTTTTT
V gene: TRBV7-6; clone size: NA; J gene: TRBJ2-7; D gene: NA; CDR3 protein: CASSLNRRNGTYEQYF; CDR3 DNA: TGTGCCAGCAGCTTGAACAGGCGAAATGGGACCTACGAGCAGTACTTC
V gene: TRBV5-1; clone size: NA; J gene: TRBJ2-1; D gene: TRBD2; CDR3 protein: CASSLRPTSGGQQFF; CDR3 DNA: TGCGCCAGCAGCTTGCGACCGACTAGCGGGGGTCAGCAGTTCTTC
V gene: TRBV18; clone size: NA; J gene: TRBJ2-1; D gene: TRBD2; CDR3 protein: CASSAGGQDEQFF; CDR3 DNA: TGTGCCAGCTCAGCGGGGGGTCAAGATGAGCAGTTCTTC
V gene: TRBV11-3; clone size: NA; J gene: TRBJ2-5; D gene: NA; CDR3 protein: CASSLGWLTGRQETQYF; CDR3 DNA: TGTGCCAGCAGCTTAGGGTGGCTTACAGGAAGACAAGAGACCCAGTACTTC
V gene: TRBV24-1; clone size: once; J gene: TRBJ2-3; D gene: TRBD2; CDR3 protein: CATSDWTSGGSTDTQYF; CDR3 DNA: TGTGCCACCAGTGATTGGACTAGCGGGGGGTCCACAGATACGCAGTATTTT
V gene: TRBV28; clone size: NA; J gene: TRBJ2-1; D gene: TRBD2; CDR3 protein: CASSLTSGDNEQFF; CDR3 DNA: TGTGCCAGCAGTTTGACTAGCGGAGACAATGAGCAGTTCTTC
V gene: TRBV7-8; clone size: once; J gene: TRBJ2-5; D gene: TRBD2; CDR3 protein: CASSLGLGGDRETQYF; CDR3 DNA: TGTGCCAGCAGCTTAGGTCTGGGAGGGGATAGGGAGACCCAGTACTTC
V gene: TRBV2; clone size: few; J gene: TRBJ2-7; D gene: NA; CDR3 protein: CASSLRTTDYEQYF; CDR3 DNA: TGTGCCAGCAGTTTAAGGACAACAGACTACGAGCAGTACTTC
V gene: TRBV28; clone size: NA; J gene: TRBJ1-2; D gene: TRBD1; CDR3 protein: CASSSGQGGGYTF; CDR3 DNA: TGTGCCAGCAGCTCCGGACAGGGTGGTGGCTACACCTTC
V gene: TRBV5-6; clone size: NA; J gene: TRBJ2-5; D gene: TRBD2; CDR3 protein: CASSPGAGGQETQYF; CDR3 DNA: TGTGCCAGCAGTCCTGGGGCGGGGGGCCAAGAGACCCAGTACTTC
V gene: TRBV6-5; clone size: NA; J gene: TRBJ1-2; D gene: NA; CDR3 protein: CASSYDYQGSVYGYTF; CDR3 DNA: TGTGCCAGCAGTTACGATTATCAGGGATCAGTCTATGGCTACACCTTC
V gene: TRBV6-5; clone size: NA; J gene: TRBJ2-3; D gene: TRBD1; CDR3 protein: CASRSGTGGADTQYF; CDR3 DNA: TGTGCCAGCAGATCCGGGACAGGGGGCGCAGATACGCAGTATTTT
V gene: TRBV29-1; clone size: NA; J gene: TRBJ2-7; D gene: NA; CDR3 protein: CSVAPGAYEQYF; CDR3 DNA: TGCAGCGTTGCCCCAGGGGCTTACGAGCAGTACTTC
V gene: TRBV21-1; clone size: NA; J gene: TRBJ1-5; D gene: NA; CDR3 protein: CASSKGSSRLFLHQPQHF; CDR3 DNA: TGTGCCAGCAGCAAAGGTAGCAGCCGCCTTTTTCTTCATCAGCCCCAGCATTTT
V gene: TRBV6-5; clone size: NA; J gene: TRBJ1-1; D gene: NA; CDR3 protein: CASSFSGVQNTEAFF; CDR3 DNA: TGTGCCAGCAGTTTCTCAGGGGTCCAGAACACTGAAGCTTTCTTT
V gene: TRBV29-1; clone size: NA; J gene: TRBJ2-7; D gene: TRBD1; CDR3 protein: CSVNRGGSEQYF; CDR3 DNA: TGCAGCGTGAACAGGGGTGGGAGCGAGCAGTACTTC
V gene: TRBV10-3; clone size: NA; J gene: TRBJ1-5; D gene: NA; CDR3 protein: CAISEGQGGPQHF; CDR3 DNA: TGTGCCATCAGTGAGGGGCAAGGGGGTCCCCAGCATTTT
V gene: TRBV14; clone size: NA; J gene: TRBJ2-7; D gene: NA; CDR3 protein: CASSHYSYEQYF; CDR3 DNA: TGTGCCAGCAGCCATTACTCCTACGAGCAGTACTTC
V gene: TRBV18; clone size: NA; J gene: TRBJ2-7; D gene: NA; CDR3 protein: CASSPVGTESYEQYF; CDR3 DNA: TGTGCCAGCTCACCAGTGGGGACTGAGTCCTACGAGCAGTACTTC
V gene: TRBV7-9; clone size: NA; J gene: TRBJ1-2; D gene: NA; CDR3 protein: CASSSDGLSGGYTF; CDR3 DNA: TGTGCCAGCAGCTCCGACGGCCTATCAGGTGGCTACACCTTC
V gene: TRBV12-3/TRBV12-4; clone size: NA; J gene: TRBJ1-4; D gene: NA; CDR3 protein: CASSPEEGFKLFF; CDR3 DNA: TGTGCCAGCAGTCCGGAGGAGGGGTTCAAACTGTTTTTT
V gene: TRBV19; clone size: NA; J gene: TRBJ2-2; D gene: NA; CDR3 protein: CASRLVQANTGELFF; CDR3 DNA: TGTGCCAGTAGATTGGTTCAGGCCAACACCGGGGAGCTGTTTTTT
V gene: TRBV7-9; clone size: NA; J gene: TRBJ1-6; D gene: NA; CDR3 protein: CASRGSANNSPLHF; CDR3 DNA: TGTGCCAGCCGAGGGTCAGCCAATAATTCACCCCTCCACTTT
V gene: TRBV6-2/TRBV6-3; clone size: NA; J gene: TRBJ2-3; D gene: TRBD1; CDR3 protein: CASSYGTGADTQYF; CDR3 DNA: TGTGCCAGCAGTTACGGGACAGGGGCAGATACGCAGTATTTT
V gene: TRBV18; clone size: NA; J gene: TRBJ2-5; D gene: NA; CDR3 protein: CASSPPYGKETQYF; CDR3 DNA: TGTGCCAGCTCACCACCGTACGGGAAAGAGACCCAGTACTTC
V gene: TRBV7-9; clone size: few; J gene: TRBJ2-7; D gene: NA; CDR3 protein: CASSSTGTNYEQYF; CDR3 DNA: TGTGCCAGCAGCTCGACCGGGACAAACTACGAGCAGTACTTC
V gene: TRBV19; clone size: NA; J gene: TRBJ1-2; D gene: TRBD1; CDR3 protein: CASRTDRAYGYTF; CDR3 DNA: TGTGCCAGTAGGACAGACAGGGCTTATGGCTACACCTTC
V gene: TRBV28; clone size: NA; J gene: TRBJ1-2; D gene: NA; CDR3 protein: CASSVVGGTGGYTF; CDR3 DNA: TGTGCCAGCAGTGTGGTCGGGGGTACAGGTGGCTACACCTTC
V gene: TRBV7-3; clone size: NA; J gene: TRBJ2-1; D gene: TRBD2; CDR3 protein: CASSLSGSNEQFF; CDR3 DNA: TGTGCCAGCAGCTTAAGCGGGAGCAATGAGCAGTTCTTC